This T cell receptor (beta chain) is drawn from a study of regulatory T cells in long-lasting Graves disease. For the study at large: Duration of antithyroid drug therapy among newly diagnosed Graves' patients was under 3 months.

Germline V gives CDR1 SNHLY, CDR2 FYNNEI. CDR3 size: 15 residues. The ends were cut back, 4 bases at V and 9 bases at J, with 21 bases in the middle. This clonotype has at least ten counts. Time point here: newly diagnosed GD, antithyroid drugs for less than 3 months. The TCR library used RNA extracted from PBMCs. For TCR beta, libraries came from iRepertoire HTBI primers and Arm-PCR of CDR3 regions. TCRdb passed the multiplex PCR reads through MiXCR, listing each CDR3 protein once. Among roughly 440,000 distinct CDR3 sequences, about a sixth were seen once, and the ten largest hold 23%. The sample was also reused in another study, on T cells in Graves' hyperthyroidism and ophthalmopathy. From that report: Stability of Graves' hyperthyroidism was defined as absent ophthalmopathy progression within 18 months. Each diagnosis was grounded in clinical symptoms, serum thyroxine and TRAb, thyroid ultrasound, and orbital computed tomography. Blood samples included most of the expanded thyroid clonotypes exceeding 0.001.

The material sequenced was peripheral blood mononuclear cells (PBMCs), taken at new diagnosis, from a patient treated with antithyroid drugs. V usage is TRBV2 and J usage is TRBJ2-5; the D gene is possibly TRBD1 (6 bases). This TCR was sampled from a young woman with Graves disease. As DNA, the CDR3 is TGTGCCAGCAGTGTTGACAGGCGGCTATTGGGATCCCAGTACTTC. Amino acid sequence: CASSVDRRLLGSQYF. Full variable domain (outside the CDR3, taken from reference TRBV2 and TRBJ2-5): EPEVTQTPSHQVTQMGQEVILRCVPISNHLYFYWYRQILGQKVEFLVSFYNNEISEKSEIFDDQFSVERPDGSNFTLKIRSTKLEDSAMYFCASSVDRRLLGSQYFGPGTRLLVL.